These T cell receptor beta chains were read from a single sample in a study of identical twins. MiXCR was run by TCRdb on the 5' RACE reads, yielding one entry per CDR3 protein. The sample shows approximately 680,000 distinct CDR3 sequences, just over 7% of them seen only once. The same data also contributed to another study, on yellow fever vaccine responses in identical twins.

Sequencing was carried out using PBMCs. The receptors originated from a woman under 30 in good health. Each CDR3 is given with its conserved first and last residue. The D gene is left open where the match is weak. Only part of the rows carry a size: once, few, many, or a class if the clone is expanded.

v_gene	j_gene	d_gene	abundance	CDR3aa	CDR3nt
TRBV27	TRBJ2-3	TRBD2	few	CASSLTSGGGDTQYF	TGTGCCAGCAGTTTAACTAGCGGGGGGGGGGATACGCAGTATTTT
TRBV24-1	TRBJ2-1	TRBD1	NA	CATSERGLDEQFF	TGTGCCACCAGTGAGAGGGGGCTCGATGAGCAGTTCTTC
TRBV28	TRBJ2-6	NA	NA	CASETGSSGANVLTF	TGTGCCAGCGAAACAGGGTCCTCTGGGGCCAACGTCCTGACTTTC
TRBV12-3/TRBV12-4	TRBJ2-7	NA	many	CASSPSLTYEQYF	TGTGCCAGCAGTCCTTCACTTACCTACGAGCAGTACTTC
TRBV20-1	TRBJ2-7	NA	NA	CSATRSGDYDSQYF	TGCAGTGCAACCCGATCTGGGGATTACGACTCGCAGTACTTC
TRBV12-3/TRBV12-4	TRBJ2-1	NA	many	CASSYIYVHEQFF	TGTGCCAGCAGCTACATTTATGTCCATGAGCAGTTCTTC
TRBV12-3/TRBV12-4	TRBJ1-2	NA	few	CASTPGGVYGYTF	TGTGCCAGCACCCCGGGAGGGGTCTATGGCTACACCTTC
TRBV12-3/TRBV12-4	TRBJ2-3	NA	many	CASSPYARGSTDTQYF	TGTGCCAGCAGTCCCTACGCGCGGGGTAGCACAGATACGCAGTATTTT
TRBV7-6	TRBJ1-2	NA	few	CASSTVPDSWDGYTF	TGTGCCAGCAGCACGGTACCGGACTCATGGGATGGCTACACCTTC
TRBV5-1	TRBJ1-2	NA	many	CASSLDSFYGYTF	TGCGCCAGCAGCTTGGACAGCTTCTATGGCTACACCTTC
TRBV24-1	TRBJ2-7	NA	many	CATSGGPGQPYEQYF	TGTGCCACCAGTGGCGGCCCGGGACAACCCTACGAGCAGTACTTC
TRBV12-3/TRBV12-4	TRBJ1-6	TRBD1	many	CASSFLLGNHRDRGSPLHF	TGTGCCAGCAGCTTTCTCTTGGGGAATCACCGGGACAGGGGGTCACCCCTCCACTTT
TRBV19	TRBJ1-1	NA	NA	CASSTIDSNAEAFF	TGTGCCAGTAGTACCATAGACAGTAACGCTGAAGCTTTCTTT
TRBV7-6	TRBJ2-7	TRBD1	NA	CASSLTGTGAEEQYF	TGTGCCAGCAGCTTAACTGGGACAGGGGCGGAAGAGCAGTACTTC
TRBV20-1	TRBJ2-2	TRBD1	NA	CSARRYRGTNTGELFF	TGCAGTGCTAGACGATACAGGGGCACGAACACCGGGGAGCTGTTTTTT
TRBV6-1	TRBJ1-1	TRBD1	NA	CASSSRQGTGAFF	TGTGCCAGCAGTAGCCGACAGGGGACCGGAGCTTTCTTT
TRBV12-3/TRBV12-4	TRBJ1-1	TRBD1	many	CASSPQGFNTEAFF	TGTGCCAGCAGTCCACAGGGGTTTAACACTGAAGCTTTCTTT
TRBV2	TRBJ1-1	NA	NA	CASRRDTNTEAFF	TGTGCCAGCAGGAGGGACACGAACACTGAAGCTTTCTTT
TRBV6-1	TRBJ2-1	TRBD2	many	CASGDSGVGNEQFF	TGTGCCAGCGGGGATAGCGGGGTAGGCAATGAGCAGTTCTTC
TRBV5-1	TRBJ2-1	NA	many	CASSLGLLDEQFF	TGCGCCAGCAGCTTGGGGCTGCTTGATGAGCAGTTCTTC
TRBV3-1	TRBJ2-3	NA	many	CASSQGVADTQYF	TGTGCCAGCAGCCAAGGGGTCGCAGATACGCAGTATTTT
TRBV10-3	TRBJ2-1	NA	few	CAISEWGANEQFF	TGTGCCATCAGTGAGTGGGGGGCCAATGAGCAGTTCTTC
TRBV3-1	TRBJ2-7	NA	few	CASSQGSAYEQYF	TGTGCCAGCAGCCAAGGGAGTGCCTACGAGCAGTACTTC
TRBV6-2/TRBV6-3	TRBJ2-7	TRBD2	many	CASSYRTSGTYEQYF	TGTGCCAGCAGTTACAGGACTAGCGGCACCTACGAGCAGTACTTC
TRBV12-3/TRBV12-4	TRBJ2-5	NA	many	CASSAGETQYF	TGTGCCAGCAGTGCAGGGGAGACCCAGTACTTC
TRBV29-1	TRBJ2-5	NA	few	CSVYDTGTEYF	TGCAGCGTTTACGATACCGGGACCGAGTACTTC
TRBV12-3/TRBV12-4	TRBJ1-1	TRBD1	few	CASNPTGVNTEAFF	TGTGCCAGCAACCCGACAGGGGTGAACACTGAAGCTTTCTTT
TRBV15	TRBJ1-5	NA	few	CATSRDGGNQPQHF	TGTGCCACCAGCAGAGATGGGGGCAATCAGCCCCAGCATTTT
TRBV5-1	TRBJ2-7	NA	many	CASSPDEGASYEQYF	TGCGCCAGCAGCCCCGACGAGGGAGCCTCCTACGAGCAGTACTTC
TRBV5-1	TRBJ1-6	NA	many	CASSLRILDSPLHF	TGCGCCAGCAGCTTGCGGATTTTGGATTCACCCCTCCACTTT
TRBV18	TRBJ2-1	NA	few	CASSPQGPGGYNEQFF	TGTGCCAGCTCGCCTCAGGGGCCCGGGGGCTACAATGAGCAGTTCTTC
TRBV7-9	TRBJ1-2	NA	many	CASSSGGARNYGYTF	TGTGCCAGCAGCTCCGGGGGTGCGAGGAACTATGGCTACACCTTC
TRBV12-3/TRBV12-4	TRBJ2-6	TRBD1	many	CASSSGQGTGANVLTF	TGTGCCAGCAGTTCTGGACAGGGGACTGGGGCCAACGTCCTGACTTTC